The present entry profiles one T cell receptor (beta chain) with its context. Its antigen is not known. The data stem from a study of T cell responses to AZD1222 COVID-19 vaccine. The study's findings and limits: Spike was spanned by vaccine-associated CD4 TCRs, which were dominant at 160-218 and 743-854. It was only after the peak T cell response that any repertoires were sampled. Most donors were white British and more were female, and clonal diversity was possibly underestimated.

V lost 4 bases, J lost 1 base, and 0 bases stayed unmatched. Germline V gene lookup returns CDR1 SGHDN and CDR2 FVKESK. This CDR3 is 13 amino acids long. Pooling of second doses given at about 4 or about 12 weeks was done. Using immunoSEQ multiplex PCR, the repertoire was profiled, and TCRdb retains in-frame clones only, with some absent. The sample has 150,000 or so clones, about 91% seen once. This material consisted of peripheral blood, taken 28 days after the second AZD1222 dose. The clonotype was recovered from an adult who received the AZD1222 COVID-19 vaccine. The V and J genes are TRBV14 and TRBJ1-1; 7 bases fit TRBD1. CDR3: CASSRQGNTEAFF. The CDR3 DNA is TGTGCCAGCAGCCGACAGGGGAACACTGAAGCTTTCTTT.